The 5 T cell receptor beta chains below were found in one sample sequenced in a study of CD8+ T cells in alopecia areata. Sequencing used cDNA as its template, made by extracting RNA and reverse transcribing it. Only in-frame clones appear in the TCRdb table, and some are missing; sequencing was by immunoSEQ multiplex PCR. The sample lists about 250,000 clones; roughly two thirds were seen once. Sequenced material: CD4+ T cells sorted from blood, taken at week 0. The receptors here all came from a human donor with alopecia areata.

This clone was observed a few times. The chain links TRBV6-5 to TRBJ2-3; TRBD2 is a possible D gene (7 bases). CDR1 MNHEY and CDR2 SVGAGI come from the germline V gene. V was shortened by 4 bases and J by 5 bases, with 19 bases between the two germline ends. CDR3 size: 16 residues. The CDR3 is CASSLGAGASGDTQYF. CDR3 sequence (DNA): TGTGCCAGCAGTTTAGGGGCGGGGGCGAGCGGAGATACGCAGTATTTT.

This clone came up a few times. The chain combines TRBV2 with TRBJ1-1; D might be TRBD1 (6 bases). The CDR3 length is 13 residues. V dropped 6 bases and J dropped 4 bases, with 12 bases sitting between them. Germline V gene lookup returns CDR1 SNHLY and CDR2 FYNNEI. The CDR3 region has the DNA TGTGCCAGCAGGTTTAAGGGGGGCACTGAAGCTTTCTTT. This translates into CASRFKGGTEAFF.

The rearrangement links TRBV25-1 to TRBJ1-1; no clear D. Trimming shortened V by 6 bases and J by 7 bases, and 9 bases separated the two germline ends. The germline gives CDR1 MGHDK, CDR2 SYGVNS. The CDR3 is 11 amino acids. The CDR3 coding sequence is TGTGCCAGCAGAAGACGTGGTGAAGCTTTCTTT. Translated: CASRRRGEAFF.

V and J are TRBV27 and TRBJ2-3; D ambiguous. Trimming took off 6 bases at V and 5 bases at J, with 15 bases between the two ends. Germline-derived CDR1 and CDR2 are MNHEY and SMNVEV (reference sequence). This CDR3 is built from 14 residues. As DNA, the CDR3 is TGTGCCAGCAGGCGACCCACCGTGGGAGATACGCAGTATTTT. Its translation: CASRRPTVGDTQYF.

The chain has TRBV10-2 and TRBJ1-2; D remains ambiguous. Trimming cost V 8 bases and J 2 bases, with 12 bases left between them. The CDR3 spans 13 residues. CDR1 and CDR2 from the germline V gene are WSHSY and SAAADI. The DNA of the CDR3 is TGCGCCAGCCGTCTTACAGCCAACTATGGCTACACCTTC. This sequence encodes CASRLTANYGYTF.